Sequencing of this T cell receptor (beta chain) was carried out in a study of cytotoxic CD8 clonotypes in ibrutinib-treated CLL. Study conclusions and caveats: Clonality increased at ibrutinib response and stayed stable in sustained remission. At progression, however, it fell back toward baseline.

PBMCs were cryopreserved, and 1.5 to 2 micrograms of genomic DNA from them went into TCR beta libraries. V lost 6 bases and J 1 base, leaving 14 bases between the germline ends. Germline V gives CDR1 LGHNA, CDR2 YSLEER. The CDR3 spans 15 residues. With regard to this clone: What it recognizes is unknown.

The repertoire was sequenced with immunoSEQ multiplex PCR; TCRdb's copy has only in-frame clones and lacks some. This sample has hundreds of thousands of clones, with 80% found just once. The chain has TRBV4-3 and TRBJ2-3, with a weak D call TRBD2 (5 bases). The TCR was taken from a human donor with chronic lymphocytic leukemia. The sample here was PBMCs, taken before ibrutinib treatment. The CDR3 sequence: CASRASLYRTDTQYF. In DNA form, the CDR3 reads TGCGCCAGCAGGGCTAGCCTGTACCGCACAGATACGCAGTATTTT.